The 17 T cell receptor beta chains below all came from one sample that was sequenced in a study of T cells in Graves' hyperthyroidism and ophthalmopathy. From RNA transcripts, TCR beta CDR3 regions were amplified. When the TCR CDR3 underwent first-round RT-PCR, the HTBI primer set was used. TCRdb called the multiplex PCR reads again in MiXCR, with one record for every CDR3 protein. The sample contains 620,000 or so distinct CDR3 sequences, around 15% of which appear only once. What was sequenced was blood. Receptors were obtained from a woman aged 45-65 years with Graves' ophthalmopathy.

This clonotype was recorded at least ten times. This chain joins TRBV7-9 and TRBJ2-7; 7 nucleotides match TRBD2. CDR3 length: 14 amino acids. The J segment lost 2 bases and the V segment lost 6 bases, leaving 7 bases of the junction unmatched. CDR1 SEHNR and CDR2 FQNEAQ come from the germline V gene (reference sequence). DNA of the CDR3: TGTGCCAGCAGAGAAAGCGGGGCGACCTACGAGCAGTACTTC. It codes for CASRESGATYEQYF.

This clonotype was detected many times. The chain couples TRBV20-1 to TRBJ2-1; a weak D match, TRBD2 (5 bases). The V end lost 4 bases, the J end lost 0 bases, and 10 bases lay between the germline ends. The germline gives CDR1 DFQATT, CDR2 SNEGSKA (reference sequence). This CDR3 is 14 amino acids long. CDR3 amino acids: CSAIVGSSYNEQFF. The CDR3, as DNA: TGCAGTGCTATAGTAGGGAGCTCCTACAATGAGCAGTTCTTC.

This clonotype has only a few counts. This chain uses TRBV7-9 with TRBJ2-7; the D call may be TRBD1 or TRBD2 (5 bases each). Trimming cost V 4 bases and J 0 bases, with 16 bases left between them. The CDR3 spans 16 residues. Germline V gene lookup returns CDR1 SEHNR and CDR2 FQNEAQ (reference sequence). The chain's CDR3 is CASSSIGTPHSYEQYF. CDR3 nucleotide sequence: TGTGCCAGCAGCTCAATCGGGACGCCTCACTCCTACGAGCAGTACTTC.

This clonotype has ten or more counts. V gene TRBV20-1 combines with J gene TRBJ2-1; TRBD2 agrees at 10 bases. The CDR3 consists of 14 residues. The V gene's germline CDR1 is DFQATT and CDR2 SNEGSKA (reference sequence). V shed 5 bases, J shed 3 bases, and the junction held 4 bases outside the gene matches. In nucleotides, the CDR3 is TGCAGTGCTCGACAGCGGGAGGGCTACAATGAGCAGTTCTTC. It yields the protein CSARQREGYNEQFF.

This clonotype was recorded many times. This chain links TRBV6-2 or TRBV6-3 with TRBJ1-5; no reliable D call. This CDR3 region has 12 residues. V was trimmed by 2 bases and J by 6 bases, leaving 5 bases between them. Germline-derived CDR1 and CDR2 are MNHEY and SVGEGT. CDR3 amino acids: CASSYHPQPQHF. The CDR3 DNA reads TGTGCCAGCAGTTACCACCCTCAGCCCCAGCATTTT.

Comments on this clonotype: A much bigger clone sits one base away, suggesting this may be a read error. The chain employs TRBV5-5 and TRBJ2-3, with 9 bases aligning to TRBD2. Germline lookup yields CDR1 SGHKS and CDR2 YYEKEE (reference sequence). The trim removed 0 bases at V and 1 base at J, leaving 9 bases unmatched. The CDR3 covers 18 residues. The CDR3 bases are TGTGCCAGCAGCTTGGCGGCGGGAGGGCCTCTGGGCACAGATACGCAGTATTTT. Amino acid sequence: CASSLAAGGPLGTDTQYF.

This clonotype was observed a few times. A single base separates this from a much larger clone, so it may be a read error. This chain links TRBV11-2 with TRBJ2-1; D is unclear. The CDR3 has 16 amino acids. Germline V lookup: CDR1 SGHAT, CDR2 FQNNGV. The CDR3 nucleotides read TGTGCCAGCAGCTACCGGCCGTCAAGCTCCTACAATGAGCAGTCCTTC. Protein: CASSYRPSSSYNEQSF.

Ten or more counts support this clonotype. The V gene is TRBV28, the J gene TRBJ2-1, with a weak D call TRBD2 (6 bases). The CDR3 is 13 amino acids. The V gene lost 6 bases and the J gene lost 7 bases, with 13 bases spanning the gap. CDR1 and CDR2 from the germline V gene are MDHEN and SYDVKM. CDR3 amino acids: CASRGRGKNEQFF. The DNA for the CDR3 is TGTGCCAGCAGGGGCCGGGGGAAAAATGAGCAGTTCTTC.

The rearrangement joins TRBV24-1 to TRBJ1-5, with D unclear. Germline V gene sequence: CDR1 KGHDR, CDR2 SFDVKD. V was trimmed by 4 bases and J by 9 bases, leaving 12 bases between them. The CDR3 is made up of 13 amino acids. CDR3 sequence: CATSEDGRWPQHF. As DNA, the CDR3 is TGTGCCACCAGTGAAGACGGGCGGTGGCCCCAGCATTTT.

This chain uses TRBV20-1 with TRBJ2-3; D possibly uses TRBD1 or TRBD2 (5 bases each). The V end was cut by 3 bases, the J end by 2 bases, with 15 bases between. CDR3 length: 15 residues. Germline V gives CDR1 DFQATT, CDR2 SNEGSKA (reference sequence). CDR3 DNA: TGCAGTGCTAGTTCAACCTTCGGGGCCACAGATACGCAGTATTTT. Translation: CSASSTFGATDTQYF.

This clonotype was seen at least ten times. The chain carries TRBV5-1 and TRBJ2-1, with TRBD2 matching over 16 bases. This CDR3 has 18 residues. Trimming removed 4 bases from V and 6 bases from J; junction bases left unmatched: 10. CDR1 is SGHRS and CDR2 is YFSETQ in the germline V gene. This chain's CDR3 is CASSPGLAGGQLVNEQFF. The CDR3 DNA reads as TGCGCCAGCAGCCCGGGACTAGCGGGAGGGCAACTGGTCAATGAGCAGTTCTTC.

Ten or more counts support this clonotype. The chain has TRBV11-2 and TRBJ1-5; D is undetermined. The ends were cut back, 2 bases at V and 8 bases at J, with 10 bases in the middle. The length of the CDR3 is 13 residues. Germline V gene lookup returns CDR1 SGHAT and CDR2 FQNNGV. This CDR3 reads CASSLSHNKPQHF. The CDR3 DNA reads as TGTGCCAGCAGCTTATCCCATAATAAGCCCCAGCATTTT.

This clonotype turned up a few times. This chain uses TRBV28 with TRBJ2-1; tentative D call: TRBD1 (5 bases). The CDR3 runs to 12 residues. In germline, CDR1 is MDHEN, CDR2 SYDVKM. Trimming removed 4 bases at V and 10 bases at J, with 11 bases between. For the CDR3, the DNA is TGTGCCAGCAGTTGGGGCTTTTGGGAGCAGTTCTTC. Translated: CASSWGFWEQFF.

This clonotype was seen more than once but under ten times. This sequence joins TRBV20-1 and TRBJ1-1, with 8 bases identical to TRBD1. V shed 2 bases and J 1 base; nucleotides not matched to a gene: 9. This CDR3 comprises 16 residues. Germline CDR1 DFQATT, CDR2 SNEGSKA (reference sequence). The chain's CDR3 is CSARKDRAAWNTEAFF. In DNA form, the CDR3 reads TGCAGTGCTAGAAAGGACAGGGCTGCCTGGAACACTGAAGCTTTCTTT.

The chain is built from TRBV5-6 and TRBJ2-1; D gene uncertain. The CDR3 has 15 residues. Germline assignment: CDR1 SGHDT and CDR2 YYEEEE. V gave up 0 bases and J gave up 0 bases, with 7 bases separating them. CDR3 sequence: CASSLDAASYNEQFF. Written as DNA, the CDR3 is TGTGCCAGCAGCTTGGATGCAGCCTCCTACAATGAGCAGTTCTTC.

This clonotype appeared a few times. The rearrangement joins TRBV19 to TRBJ1-2, with a tentative D call TRBD1 (6 bases). Looked up from germline, CDR1 is LNHDA and CDR2 is SQIVND (reference sequence). The CDR3 is 15 amino acids. Trimming stripped 5 bases from V and 0 bases from J, with 13 bases between. CDR3 nucleotides: TGTGCCAGTAGTCCCGGGGGGCCTGCTAACTATGGCTACACCTTC. Amino acids: CASSPGGPANYGYTF.

This clonotype was observed many times. The chain has TRBV11-3 and TRBJ2-5; D remains unclear. Germline CDR1 and CDR2: SGHNT and YENEEA. This CDR3 is built from 15 residues. V was cut by 2 bases and J by 2 bases, with 12 bases left in between. Here the CDR3 DNA reads TGTGCCAGCAGCTTACGAGACGGGTTGCAAGAGACCCAGTACTTC. This gives the protein CASSLRDGLQETQYF.